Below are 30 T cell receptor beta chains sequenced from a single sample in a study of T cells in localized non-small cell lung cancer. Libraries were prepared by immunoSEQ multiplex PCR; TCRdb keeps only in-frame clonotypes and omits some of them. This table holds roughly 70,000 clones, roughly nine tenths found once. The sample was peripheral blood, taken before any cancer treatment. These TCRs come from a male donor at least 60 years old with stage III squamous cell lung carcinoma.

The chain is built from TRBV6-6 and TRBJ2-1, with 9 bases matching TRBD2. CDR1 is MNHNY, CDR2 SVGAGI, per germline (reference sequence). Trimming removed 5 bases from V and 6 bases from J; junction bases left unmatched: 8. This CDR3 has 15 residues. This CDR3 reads CASSPRGSGGNEQFF. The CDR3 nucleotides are TGTGCCAGCAGTCCCCGGGGTAGCGGGGGCAATGAGCAGTTCTTC.

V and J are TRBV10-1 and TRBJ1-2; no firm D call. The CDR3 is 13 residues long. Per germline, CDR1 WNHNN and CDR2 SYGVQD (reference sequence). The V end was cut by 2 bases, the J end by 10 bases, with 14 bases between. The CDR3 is CASSEPLQMAYTF. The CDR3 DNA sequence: TGCGCCAGCAGTGAGCCTCTTCAGATGGCCTACACCTTC.

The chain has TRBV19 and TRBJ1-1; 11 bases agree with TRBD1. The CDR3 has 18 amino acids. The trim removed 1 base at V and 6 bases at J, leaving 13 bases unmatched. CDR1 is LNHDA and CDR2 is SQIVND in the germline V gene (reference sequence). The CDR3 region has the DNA TGTGCCAGTAGTATAGTTTTCCGGACAGGGGGCTACGGGGCTGAAGCTTTCTTT. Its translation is CASSIVFRTGGYGAEAFF.

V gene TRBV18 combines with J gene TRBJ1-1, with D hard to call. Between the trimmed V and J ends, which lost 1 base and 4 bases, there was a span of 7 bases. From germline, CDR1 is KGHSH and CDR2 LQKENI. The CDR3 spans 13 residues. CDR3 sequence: CASSPQGATEAFF. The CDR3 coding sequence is TGTGCCAGCTCACCACAGGGAGCCACTGAAGCTTTCTTT.

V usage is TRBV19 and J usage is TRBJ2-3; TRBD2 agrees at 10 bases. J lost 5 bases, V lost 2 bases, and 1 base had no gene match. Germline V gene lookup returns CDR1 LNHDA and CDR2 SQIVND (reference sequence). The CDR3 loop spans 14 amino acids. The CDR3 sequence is CASSITSGVDTQYF. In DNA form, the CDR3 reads TGTGCCAGTAGTATAACTAGCGGGGTAGATACGCAGTATTTT.

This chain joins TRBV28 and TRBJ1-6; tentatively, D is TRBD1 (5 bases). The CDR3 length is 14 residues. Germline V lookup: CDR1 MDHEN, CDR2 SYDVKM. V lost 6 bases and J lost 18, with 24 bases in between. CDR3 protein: CASRENQGVHPSHF. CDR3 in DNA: TGTGCCAGCAGGGAAAATCAGGGAGTTCACCCAAGCCACTTT.

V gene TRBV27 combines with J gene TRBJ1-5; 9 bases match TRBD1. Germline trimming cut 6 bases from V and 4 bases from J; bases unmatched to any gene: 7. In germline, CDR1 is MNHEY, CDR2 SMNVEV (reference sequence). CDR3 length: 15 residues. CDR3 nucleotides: TGTGCCAGCAGACCACAGGGGGCGCGTAATCAGCCCCAGCATTTT. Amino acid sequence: CASRPQGARNQPQHF.

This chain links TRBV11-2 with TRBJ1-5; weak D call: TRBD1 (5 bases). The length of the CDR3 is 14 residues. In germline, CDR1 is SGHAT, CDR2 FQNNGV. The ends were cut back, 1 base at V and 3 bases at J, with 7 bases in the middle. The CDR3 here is CASSLGGNNQPQHF. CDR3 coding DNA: TGTGCCAGCAGCTTAGGGGGGAACAATCAGCCCCAGCATTTT.

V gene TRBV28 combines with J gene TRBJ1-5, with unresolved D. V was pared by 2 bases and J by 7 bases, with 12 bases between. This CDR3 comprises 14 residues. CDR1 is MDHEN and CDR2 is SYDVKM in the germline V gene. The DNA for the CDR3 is TGTGCCAGCAGTTTACCCCTTCATGTCCAGCCCCAGCATTTT. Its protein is CASSLPLHVQPQHF.

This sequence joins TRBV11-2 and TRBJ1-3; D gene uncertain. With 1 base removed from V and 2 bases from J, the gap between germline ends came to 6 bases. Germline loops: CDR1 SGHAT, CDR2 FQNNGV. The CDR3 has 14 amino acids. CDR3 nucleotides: TGTGCCAGCAGCTTAGTTATGGCTGGAAACACCATATATTTT. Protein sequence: CASSLVMAGNTIYF. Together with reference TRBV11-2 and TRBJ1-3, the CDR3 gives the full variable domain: EAGVAQSPRYKIIEKRQSVAFWCNPISGHATLYWYQQILGQGPKLLIQFQNNGVVDDSQLPKDRFSAERLKGVDSTLKIQPAKLEDSAVYLCASSLVMAGNTIYFGEGSWLTVV.

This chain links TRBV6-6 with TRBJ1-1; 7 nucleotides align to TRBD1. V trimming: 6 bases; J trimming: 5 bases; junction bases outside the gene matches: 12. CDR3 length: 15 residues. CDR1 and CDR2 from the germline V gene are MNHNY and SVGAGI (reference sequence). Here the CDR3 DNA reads TGTGCCAGCAGACCCGACAGGGCCGGTCAGACTGAAGCTTTCTTT. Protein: CASRPDRAGQTEAFF.

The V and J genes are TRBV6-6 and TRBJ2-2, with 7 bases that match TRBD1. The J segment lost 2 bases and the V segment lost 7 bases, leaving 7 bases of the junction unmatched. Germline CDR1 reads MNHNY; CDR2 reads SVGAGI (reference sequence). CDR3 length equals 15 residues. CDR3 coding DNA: TGTGCCAGCAATCGAGGGGGCGGCAACACCGGGGAGCTGTTTTTT. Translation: CASNRGGGNTGELFF.

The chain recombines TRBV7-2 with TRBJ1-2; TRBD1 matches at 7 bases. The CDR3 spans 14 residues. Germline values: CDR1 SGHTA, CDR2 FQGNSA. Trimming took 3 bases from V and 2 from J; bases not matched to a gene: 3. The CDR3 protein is CASSFGTANYGYTF. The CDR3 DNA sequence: TGTGCCAGCAGCTTCGGGACAGCCAACTATGGCTACACCTTC.

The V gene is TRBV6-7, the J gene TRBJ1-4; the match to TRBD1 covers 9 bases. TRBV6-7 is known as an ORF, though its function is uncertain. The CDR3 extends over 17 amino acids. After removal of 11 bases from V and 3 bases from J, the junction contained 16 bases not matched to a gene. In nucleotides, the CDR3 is TGTGCCGTACGGACAGGGGCGGGCAGGGGGCCTAATGAAAAACTGTTTTTT. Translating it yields CAVRTGAGRGPNEKLFF.

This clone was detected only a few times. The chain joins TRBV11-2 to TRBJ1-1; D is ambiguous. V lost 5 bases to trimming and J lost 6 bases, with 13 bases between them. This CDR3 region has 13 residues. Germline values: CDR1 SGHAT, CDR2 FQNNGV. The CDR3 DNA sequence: TGTGCCAGCAGCAAACTCTTATCGGCTGAAGCTTTCTTT. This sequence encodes CASSKLLSAEAFF.

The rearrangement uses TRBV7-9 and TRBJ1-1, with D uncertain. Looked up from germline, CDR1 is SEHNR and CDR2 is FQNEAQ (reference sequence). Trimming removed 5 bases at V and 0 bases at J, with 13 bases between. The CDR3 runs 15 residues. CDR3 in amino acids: CASSHPGPVNTEAFF. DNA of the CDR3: TGTGCCAGCAGCCACCCTGGCCCGGTGAACACTGAAGCTTTCTTT.

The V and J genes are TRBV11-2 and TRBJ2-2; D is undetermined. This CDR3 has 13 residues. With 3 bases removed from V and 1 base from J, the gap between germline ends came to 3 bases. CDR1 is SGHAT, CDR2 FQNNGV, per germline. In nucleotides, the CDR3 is TGTGCCAGCAGCTTGTTGAACACCGGGGAGCTGTTTTTT. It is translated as CASSLLNTGELFF.

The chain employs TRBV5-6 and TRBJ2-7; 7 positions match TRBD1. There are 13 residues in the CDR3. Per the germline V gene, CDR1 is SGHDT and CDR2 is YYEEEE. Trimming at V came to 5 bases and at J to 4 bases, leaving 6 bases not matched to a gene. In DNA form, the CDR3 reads TGTGCCAGCAGTCACAGGGGTGTTTACGAGCAGTACTTC. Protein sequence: CASSHRGVYEQYF.

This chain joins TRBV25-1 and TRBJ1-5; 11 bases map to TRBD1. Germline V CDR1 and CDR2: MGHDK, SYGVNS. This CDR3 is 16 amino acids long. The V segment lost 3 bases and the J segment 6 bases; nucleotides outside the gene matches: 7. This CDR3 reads CASSDSSDRGLQPQHF. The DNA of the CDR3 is TGTGCCAGCAGTGATTCTTCGGACAGGGGGCTTCAGCCCCAGCATTTT.

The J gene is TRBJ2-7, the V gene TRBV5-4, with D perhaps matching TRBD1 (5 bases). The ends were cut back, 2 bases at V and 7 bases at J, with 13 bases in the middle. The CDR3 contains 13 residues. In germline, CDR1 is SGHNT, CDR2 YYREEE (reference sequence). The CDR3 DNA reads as TGTGCCAGCAGCTTTGACAGAATCAGGGAGCAGTACTTC. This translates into CASSFDRIREQYF.

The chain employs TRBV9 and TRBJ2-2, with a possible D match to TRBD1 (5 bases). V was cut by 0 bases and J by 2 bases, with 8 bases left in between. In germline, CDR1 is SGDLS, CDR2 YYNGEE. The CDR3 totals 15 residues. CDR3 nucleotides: TGTGCCAGCAGCGTAGTTCAGGGAAACACCGGGGAGCTGTTTTTT. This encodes CASSVVQGNTGELFF.

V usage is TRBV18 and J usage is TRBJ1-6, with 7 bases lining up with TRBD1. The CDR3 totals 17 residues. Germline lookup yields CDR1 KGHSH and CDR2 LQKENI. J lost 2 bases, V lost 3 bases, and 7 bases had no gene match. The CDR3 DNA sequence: TGTGCCAGCTCACCCGACAGGGATTGGCCCTATAATTCACCCCTCCACTTT. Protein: CASSPDRDWPYNSPLHF. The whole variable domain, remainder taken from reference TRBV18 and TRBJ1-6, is NAGVMQNPRHLVRRRGQEARLRCSPMKGHSHVYWYRQLPEEGLKFMVYLQKENIIDESGMPKERFSAEFPKEGPSILRIQQVVRGDSAAYFCASSPDRDWPYNSPLHFGNGTRLTVT.

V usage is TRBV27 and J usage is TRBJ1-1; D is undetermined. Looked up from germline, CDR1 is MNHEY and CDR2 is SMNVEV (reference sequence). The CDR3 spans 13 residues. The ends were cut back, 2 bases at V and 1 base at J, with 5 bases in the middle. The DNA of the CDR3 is TGTGCCAGCAGTTTACTTCAGAACACTGAAGCTTTCTTT. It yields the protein CASSLLQNTEAFF.

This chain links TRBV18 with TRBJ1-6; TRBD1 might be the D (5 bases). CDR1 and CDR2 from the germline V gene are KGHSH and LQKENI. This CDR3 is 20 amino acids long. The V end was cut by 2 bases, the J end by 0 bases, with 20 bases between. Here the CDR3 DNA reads TGTGCCAGCTCACCAATAGCCGGGACGGCTGATAGCTCCTATAATTCACCCCTCCACTTT. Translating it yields CASSPIAGTADSSYNSPLHF.

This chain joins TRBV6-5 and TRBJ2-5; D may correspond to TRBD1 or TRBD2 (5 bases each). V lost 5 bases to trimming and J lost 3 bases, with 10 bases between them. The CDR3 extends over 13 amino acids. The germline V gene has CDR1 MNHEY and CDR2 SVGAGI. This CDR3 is CASSPGTEETQYF. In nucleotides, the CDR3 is TGTGCCAGCAGTCCTGGGACGGAAGAGACCCAGTACTTC.

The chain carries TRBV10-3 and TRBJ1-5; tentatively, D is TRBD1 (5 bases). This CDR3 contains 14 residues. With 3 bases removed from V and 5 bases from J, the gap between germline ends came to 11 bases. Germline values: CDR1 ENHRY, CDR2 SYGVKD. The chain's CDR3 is CAISEGQGYQPQHF. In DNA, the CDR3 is TGTGCCATCAGTGAAGGGCAGGGTTATCAGCCCCAGCATTTT.

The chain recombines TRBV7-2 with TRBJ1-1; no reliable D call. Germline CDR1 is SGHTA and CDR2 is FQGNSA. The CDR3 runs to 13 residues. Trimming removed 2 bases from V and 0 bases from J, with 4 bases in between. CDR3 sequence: CASSLTVNTEAFF. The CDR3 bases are TGTGCCAGCAGCTTAACGGTGAACACTGAAGCTTTCTTT.

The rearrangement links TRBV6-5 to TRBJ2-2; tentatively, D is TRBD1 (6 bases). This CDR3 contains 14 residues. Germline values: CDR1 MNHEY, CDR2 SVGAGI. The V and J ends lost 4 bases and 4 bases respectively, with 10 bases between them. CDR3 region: CASSLQGATGELFF. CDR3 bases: TGTGCCAGCAGTTTACAGGGTGCCACCGGGGAGCTGTTTTTT.

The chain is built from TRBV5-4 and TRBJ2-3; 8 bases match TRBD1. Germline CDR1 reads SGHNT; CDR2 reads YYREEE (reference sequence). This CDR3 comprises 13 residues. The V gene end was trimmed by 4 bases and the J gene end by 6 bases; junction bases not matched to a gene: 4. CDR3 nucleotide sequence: TGTGCCAGCAGCCAGGACAGGGAGGATACGCAGTATTTT. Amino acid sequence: CASSQDREDTQYF.

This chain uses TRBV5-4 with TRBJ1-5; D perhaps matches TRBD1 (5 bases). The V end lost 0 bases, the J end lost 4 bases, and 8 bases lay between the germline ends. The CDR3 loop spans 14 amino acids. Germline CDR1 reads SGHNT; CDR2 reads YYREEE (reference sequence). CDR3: CASSLVGGNQPQHF. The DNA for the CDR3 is TGTGCCAGCAGCTTGGTGGGGGGGAATCAGCCCCAGCATTTT.